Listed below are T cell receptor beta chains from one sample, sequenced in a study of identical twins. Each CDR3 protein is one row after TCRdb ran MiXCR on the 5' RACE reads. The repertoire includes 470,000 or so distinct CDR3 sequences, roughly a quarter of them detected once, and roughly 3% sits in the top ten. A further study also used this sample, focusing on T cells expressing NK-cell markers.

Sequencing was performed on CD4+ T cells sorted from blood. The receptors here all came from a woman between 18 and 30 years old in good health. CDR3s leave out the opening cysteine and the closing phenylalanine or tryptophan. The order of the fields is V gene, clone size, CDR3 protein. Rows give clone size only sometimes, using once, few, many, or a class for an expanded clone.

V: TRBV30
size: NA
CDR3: AWSLPRPNEQF

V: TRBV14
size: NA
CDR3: ASSQTSRYNEQF

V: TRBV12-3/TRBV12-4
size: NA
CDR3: ASRRTSGSKETQY

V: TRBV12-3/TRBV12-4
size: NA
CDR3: ASRVGSGPEASTDTQY

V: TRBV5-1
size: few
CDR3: ASTRLAGAADTQY

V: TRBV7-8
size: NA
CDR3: ASSLGGQPEAF

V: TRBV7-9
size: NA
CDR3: ASSLSTGLSGANVLT

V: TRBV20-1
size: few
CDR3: SAKASGNLIGYT

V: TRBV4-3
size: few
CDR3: ASSQGGLVLNEQF

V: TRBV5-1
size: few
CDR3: ASSLEVGTDAREQY

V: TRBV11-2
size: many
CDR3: ASSRRVAGFTSTDTQY

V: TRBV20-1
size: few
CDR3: SAREYRGIGYEQY

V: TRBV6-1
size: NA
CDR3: ASRTGKDYGYT

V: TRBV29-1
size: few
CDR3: SVVTGLNQPQH

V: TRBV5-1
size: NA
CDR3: ASSALPGQRDTEAF

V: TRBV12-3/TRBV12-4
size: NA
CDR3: ASKVFDSNIQY

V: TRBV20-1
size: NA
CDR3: SAAPPGQGFNEQF

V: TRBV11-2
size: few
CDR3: ASSLVGGSSGNTIY

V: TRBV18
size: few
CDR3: ASSPLRDRVSPLH

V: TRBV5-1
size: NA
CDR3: ASSPGGARDTQY

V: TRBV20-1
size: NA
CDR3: SANRVGDTQY

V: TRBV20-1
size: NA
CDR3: SASSTASGRRY

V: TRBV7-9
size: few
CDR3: ASSLSWTGDPYEQY

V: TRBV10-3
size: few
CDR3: AIKIGGETDTQY

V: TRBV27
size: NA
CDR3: ASRRPQGAEAF

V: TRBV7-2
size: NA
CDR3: ASSLVGTGSVVTQY

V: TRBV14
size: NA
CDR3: ASSQIGQESYEQY

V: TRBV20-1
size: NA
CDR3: SAILPGEPYNEQF

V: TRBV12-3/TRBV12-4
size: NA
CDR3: ASSSGPGYNEQF

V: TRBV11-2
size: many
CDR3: ASSLGGQGTDTQY

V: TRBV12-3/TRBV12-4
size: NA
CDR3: ASSWYNEQF

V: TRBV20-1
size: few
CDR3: SAQSAAGGEQF

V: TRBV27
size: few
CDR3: ASRLSGGAYNEQF

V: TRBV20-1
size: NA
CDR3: SARDALGSNTEAF

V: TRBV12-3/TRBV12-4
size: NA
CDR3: ASHLAGGIGELF

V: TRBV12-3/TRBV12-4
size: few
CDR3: ASIIWGQGRNEQF

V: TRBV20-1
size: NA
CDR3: SASGRAIYEQY

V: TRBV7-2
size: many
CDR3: ASSSTGYRETQY

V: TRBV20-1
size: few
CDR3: SAPIRNEQF

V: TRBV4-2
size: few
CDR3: ASSQTGQRLNTIY

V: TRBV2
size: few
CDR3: ASSVRGLTVSSGANVLT

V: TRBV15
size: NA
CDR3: ATSQVTGVYEQY

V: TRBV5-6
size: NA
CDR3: ASSEWVPPNTQY

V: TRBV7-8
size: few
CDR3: ASSLYNRAKSPLH

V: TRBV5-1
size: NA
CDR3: ASNGQMNTEAF

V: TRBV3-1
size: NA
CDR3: ASTITRGTEAF

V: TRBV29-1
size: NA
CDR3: SASPGQYRYGYT

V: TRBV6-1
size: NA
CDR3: ASTRQAFNYGYT

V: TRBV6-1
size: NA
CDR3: ASSGTGDFNTEAF

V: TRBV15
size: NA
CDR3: ATSVWWDEQF

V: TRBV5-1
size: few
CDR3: ASSQDRNQPQH

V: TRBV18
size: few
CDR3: ASSWTVDSNQPQH

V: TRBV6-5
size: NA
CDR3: ASSYSGGALFYEQY

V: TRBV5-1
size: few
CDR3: ASRDWQETQY